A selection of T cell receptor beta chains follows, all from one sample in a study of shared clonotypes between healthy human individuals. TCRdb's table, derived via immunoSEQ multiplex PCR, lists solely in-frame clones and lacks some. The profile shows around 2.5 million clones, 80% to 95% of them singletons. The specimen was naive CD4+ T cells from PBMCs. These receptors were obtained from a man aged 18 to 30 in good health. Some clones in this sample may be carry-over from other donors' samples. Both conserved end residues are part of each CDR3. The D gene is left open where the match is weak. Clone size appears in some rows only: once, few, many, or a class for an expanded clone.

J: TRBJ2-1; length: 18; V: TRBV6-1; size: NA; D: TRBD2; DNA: TGTGCCAGCAGTGAAGAGCGACTAGCGGGAGGTTCCTACAATGAGCAGTTCTTC; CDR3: CASSEERLAGGSYNEQFF
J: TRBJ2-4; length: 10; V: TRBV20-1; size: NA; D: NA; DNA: TGCAGTGCGGGGAGGAACATTCAGTACTTC; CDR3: CSAGRNIQYF
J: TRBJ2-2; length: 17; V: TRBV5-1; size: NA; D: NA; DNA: TGCGCCAGCAGCTCTCGGTATAGGGGGTCGGGCACCGGGGAGCTGTTTTTT; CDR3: CASSSRYRGSGTGELFF
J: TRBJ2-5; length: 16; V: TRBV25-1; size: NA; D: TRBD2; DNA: TGTGCCAGCAGTGAATATCGGGGGGTGTGGCAAGAGACCCAGTACTTC; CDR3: CASSEYRGVWQETQYF
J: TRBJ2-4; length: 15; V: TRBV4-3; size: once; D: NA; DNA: TGCGCCAGCAGCCCCCAGGTTGGGGGTGAAAACATTCAGTACTTC; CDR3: CASSPQVGGENIQYF
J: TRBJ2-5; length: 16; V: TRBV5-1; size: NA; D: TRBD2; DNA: TGCGCCAGCAGCTTGACCGAATTAGCGGGAGGAGGGACCCAGTACTTC; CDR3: CASSLTELAGGGTQYF
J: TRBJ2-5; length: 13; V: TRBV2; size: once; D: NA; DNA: TGTGCCAGCAGACCCACAGGTGGGGAGACCCAGTACTTC; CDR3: CASRPTGGETQYF
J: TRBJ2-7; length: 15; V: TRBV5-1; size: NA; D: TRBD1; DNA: TGCGCCAGCAGCTCCCGGGACAGGGGGCCATACGAGCAGTACTTC; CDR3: CASSSRDRGPYEQYF
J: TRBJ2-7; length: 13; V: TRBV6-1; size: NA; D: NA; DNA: TGTGCCAGCAGTGAAAGGGGCACCTACGAGCAGTACTTC; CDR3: CASSERGTYEQYF
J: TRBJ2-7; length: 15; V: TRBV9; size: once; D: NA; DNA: TGTGCCAGCAGCTCAGGCCAGGGAATCCCCTACGAGCAGTACTTC; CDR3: CASSSGQGIPYEQYF
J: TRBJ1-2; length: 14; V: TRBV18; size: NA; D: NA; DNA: TGTGCCAGCTCACCACCGCTGGGGAACTATGGCTACACCTTC; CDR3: CASSPPLGNYGYTF
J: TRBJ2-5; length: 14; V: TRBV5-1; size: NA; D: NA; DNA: TGCGCCAGCACCTTTGGGGAAATTGGGGAGACCCAGTACTTC; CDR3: CASTFGEIGETQYF
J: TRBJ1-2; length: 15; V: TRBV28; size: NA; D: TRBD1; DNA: TGTGCCAGCAGTTTATATGGGACAGGGGACTATGGCTACACCTTC; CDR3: CASSLYGTGDYGYTF
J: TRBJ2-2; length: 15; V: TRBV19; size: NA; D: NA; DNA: TGTGCCAGTAGTATAGTAGGCAGCCCCACCGGGGAGCTGTTTTTT; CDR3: CASSIVGSPTGELFF
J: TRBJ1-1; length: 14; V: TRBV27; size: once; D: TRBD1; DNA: TGTGCCAGCAGTTCGTGGGACAGCCGACCTGAAGCTTTCTTT; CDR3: CASSSWDSRPEAFF
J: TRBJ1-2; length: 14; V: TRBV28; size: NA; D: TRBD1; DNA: TGTGCCAGCAGTTTGGGCAGGGGGTCCCATGGCTACACCTTC; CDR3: CASSLGRGSHGYTF
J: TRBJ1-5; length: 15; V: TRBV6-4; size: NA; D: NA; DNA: TGTGCCAGCAGTGCCGGCGGATATAGCAATCAGCCCCAGCATTTT; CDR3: CASSAGGYSNQPQHF
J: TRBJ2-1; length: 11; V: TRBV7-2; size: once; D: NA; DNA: TGTGCCAGTAAAACCTACAATGAGCAGTTCTTC; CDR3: CASKTYNEQFF
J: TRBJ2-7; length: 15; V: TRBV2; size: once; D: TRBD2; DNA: TGTGCCAGCAGCGCCAGGACTAGCGGACCCTACGAGCAGTACTTC; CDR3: CASSARTSGPYEQYF
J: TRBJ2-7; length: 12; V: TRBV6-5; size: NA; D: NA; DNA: TGTGCCAGCAGTTCCAGTCCCTACGAGCAGTACTTC; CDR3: CASSSSPYEQYF
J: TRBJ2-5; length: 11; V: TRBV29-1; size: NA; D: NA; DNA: TGCAGCGCCTACTACCAAGAGACCCAGTACTTC; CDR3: CSAYYQETQYF
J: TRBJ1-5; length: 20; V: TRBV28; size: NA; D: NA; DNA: TGTGCCAGCAGTTTCGGCCTGAGGCGAAGGGTTATATATAGCAATCAGCCCCAGCATTTT; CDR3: CASSFGLRRRVIYSNQPQHF
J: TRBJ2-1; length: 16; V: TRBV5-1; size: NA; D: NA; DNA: TGCGCCAGCAGCTTCCTCACTCCGAGCTCCTACAATGAGCAGTTCTTC; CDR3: CASSFLTPSSYNEQFF
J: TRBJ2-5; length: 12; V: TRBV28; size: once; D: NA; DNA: TGTGCCAGTAGTCCGAGCCAAGAGACCCAGTACTTC; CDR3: CASSPSQETQYF
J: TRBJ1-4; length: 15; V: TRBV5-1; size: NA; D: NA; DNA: TGCGCCAGCAGCCCACAAGGGGTGGCTAATGAAAAACTGTTTTTT; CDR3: CASSPQGVANEKLFF
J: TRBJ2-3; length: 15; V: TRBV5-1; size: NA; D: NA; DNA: TGCGCCAGCAGCTTCGGTCCCCGTAGCACAGATACGCAGTATTTT; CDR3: CASSFGPRSTDTQYF
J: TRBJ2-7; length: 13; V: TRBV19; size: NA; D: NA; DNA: TGTGCCAGTAGTATCACAGGGTTGCTAGAGCAGTACTTC; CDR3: CASSITGLLEQYF
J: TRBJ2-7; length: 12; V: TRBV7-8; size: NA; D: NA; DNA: TGTGCCAGCAGCCCCCAGTTCGGGGAGCAGTACTTC; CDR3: CASSPQFGEQYF
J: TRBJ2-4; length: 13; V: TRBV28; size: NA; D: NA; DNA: TGTGCCAGCAGTTTACGTCAGGGGAACATTCAGTACTTC; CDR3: CASSLRQGNIQYF
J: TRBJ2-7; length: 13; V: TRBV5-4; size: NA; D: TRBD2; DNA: TGTGCCAGCAGCTTGGGGGAGGGCTACGAGCAGTACTTC; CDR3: CASSLGEGYEQYF
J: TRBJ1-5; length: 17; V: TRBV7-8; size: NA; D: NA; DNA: TGTGCCAGCAATGGAGGGAGGTCTTCCTATAGCAATCAGCCCCAGCATTTT; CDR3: CASNGGRSSYSNQPQHF
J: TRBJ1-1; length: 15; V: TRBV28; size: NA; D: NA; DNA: TGTGCCAGCAGTTCTTATCAGGGCATGAACACTGAAGCTTTCTTT; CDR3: CASSSYQGMNTEAFF
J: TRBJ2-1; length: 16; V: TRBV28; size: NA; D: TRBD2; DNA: TGTGCCAGCAGCTTTACAGCGGGGAGCCCACACAATGAGCAGTTCTTC; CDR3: CASSFTAGSPHNEQFF
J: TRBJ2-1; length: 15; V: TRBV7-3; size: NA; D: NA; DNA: TGTGCCAGCAGCCCCGTAGGGGGGACCTACAATGAGCAGTTCTTC; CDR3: CASSPVGGTYNEQFF
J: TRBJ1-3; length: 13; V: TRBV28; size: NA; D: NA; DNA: TGTGCCAGCAGATGGTCGGTGGGAAACACCATATATTTT; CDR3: CASRWSVGNTIYF
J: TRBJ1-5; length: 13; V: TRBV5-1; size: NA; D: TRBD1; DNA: TGCGCCAGCAGCCGGGACAGTAATCAGCCCCAGCATTTT; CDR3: CASSRDSNQPQHF
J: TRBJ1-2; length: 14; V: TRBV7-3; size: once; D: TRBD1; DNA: TGTGCCAGCAGCGTCGACAGGGGGGACTATGGCTACACCTTC; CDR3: CASSVDRGDYGYTF
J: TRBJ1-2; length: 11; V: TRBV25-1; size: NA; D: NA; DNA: TGTGCCAGCAGTGATGGGGGGAGGTACACCTTC; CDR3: CASSDGGRYTF
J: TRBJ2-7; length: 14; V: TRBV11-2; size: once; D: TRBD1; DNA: TGTGCCAGCAGCCCCCCTGACAGGGTGGACGAGCAGTACTTC; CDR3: CASSPPDRVDEQYF
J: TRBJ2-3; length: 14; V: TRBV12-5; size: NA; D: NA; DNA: TGTGCTAGTACTGGGCAGGACTTCACAGATACGCAGTATTTT; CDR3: CASTGQDFTDTQYF
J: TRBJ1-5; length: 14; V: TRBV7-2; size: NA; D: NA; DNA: TGTGCCAGCAGCTTAGGTAGCCCGGGTCAGCCCCAGCATTTT; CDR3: CASSLGSPGQPQHF
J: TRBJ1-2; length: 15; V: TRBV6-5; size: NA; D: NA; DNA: TGTGCCAGCAGTTACTCGTGGACAGTCGGGTATGGCTACACCTTC; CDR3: CASSYSWTVGYGYTF